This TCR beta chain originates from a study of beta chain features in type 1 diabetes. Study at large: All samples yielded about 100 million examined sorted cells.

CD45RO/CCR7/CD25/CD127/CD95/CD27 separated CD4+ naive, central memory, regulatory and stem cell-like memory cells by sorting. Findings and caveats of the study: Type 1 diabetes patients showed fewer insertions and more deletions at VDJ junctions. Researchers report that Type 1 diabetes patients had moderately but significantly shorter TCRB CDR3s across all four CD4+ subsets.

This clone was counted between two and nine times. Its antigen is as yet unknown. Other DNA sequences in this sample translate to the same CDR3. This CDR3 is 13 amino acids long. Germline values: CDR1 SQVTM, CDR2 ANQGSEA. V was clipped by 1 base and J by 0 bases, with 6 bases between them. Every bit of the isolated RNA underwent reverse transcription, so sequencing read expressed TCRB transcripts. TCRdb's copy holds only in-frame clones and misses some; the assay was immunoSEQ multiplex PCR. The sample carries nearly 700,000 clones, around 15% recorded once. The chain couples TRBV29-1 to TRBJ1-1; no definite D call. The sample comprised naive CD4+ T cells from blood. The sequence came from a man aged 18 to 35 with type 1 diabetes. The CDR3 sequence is CSVEGRLNTEAFF. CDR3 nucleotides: TGCAGCGTTGAAGGGAGGTTGAACACTGAAGCTTTCTTT.